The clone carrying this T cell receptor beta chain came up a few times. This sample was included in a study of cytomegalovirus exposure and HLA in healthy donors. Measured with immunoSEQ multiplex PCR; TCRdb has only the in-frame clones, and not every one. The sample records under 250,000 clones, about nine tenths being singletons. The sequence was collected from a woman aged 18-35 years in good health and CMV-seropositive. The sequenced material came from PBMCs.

The chain's CDR3 is CASSGQPPGGEQYF. The CDR3 DNA reads TGTGCCAGCAGCGGCCAGCCCCCGGGAGGCGAGCAGTACTTC. The chain has TRBV9 and TRBJ2-7, with TRBD2 matching 7 bases. V was clipped by 3 bases and J by 6 bases; unmatched bases: 9. This CDR3 comprises 14 residues. From germline, CDR1 is SGDLS and CDR2 YYNGEE.